The 20 T cell receptor beta chains listed next were all sequenced from one sample in a study of T cell repertoires in cytomegalovirus infection. TCRdb redid the calling of the reads with MiXCR, one entry per CDR3 protein. In the table there are around 260,000 distinct CDR3 sequences, about 25% of which are singletons. The sequenced material came from PBMCs. These TCRs come from a human donor in good health (CMV status not recorded). Some clones in this sample may be carry-over from other donors' samples.

CDR3 residues: CASSAISTTGELFF. The CDR3, as DNA: TGTGCCAGTAGCGCTATCTCTACCACCGGGGAGCTGTTTTTT. The V and J genes are TRBV19 and TRBJ2-2; no clear D gene. With 6 bases removed from V and 4 bases from J, the gap between germline ends came to 12 bases. The CDR3 sequence is 14 residues long. Per germline, CDR1 LNHDA and CDR2 SQIVND (reference sequence).

The CDR3 is CSARGSGNTIYF. CDR3 DNA: TGCAGCGCGCGGGGGTCTGGAAACACCATATATTTT. The V and J genes are TRBV29-1 and TRBJ1-3; tentatively, D is TRBD1 (5 bases). The CDR3 totals 12 residues. The ends were cut back, 7 bases at V and 1 base at J, with 8 bases in the middle. The germline CDR1 and CDR2 sequences are SQVTM and ANQGSEA. The variable domain in full, completed from reference TRBV29-1 and TRBJ1-3, reads SAVISQKPSRDICQRGTSLTIQCQVDSQVTMMFWYRQQPGQSLTLIATANQGSEATYESGFVIDKFPISRPNLTFSTLTVSNMSPEDSSIYLCSARGSGNTIYFGEGSWLTVV.

The chain employs TRBV4-3 and TRBJ2-7, with D perhaps being TRBD1 or TRBD2 (5 bases each). V dropped 0 bases and J dropped 2 bases, with 11 bases sitting between them. The CDR3 is 15 residues long. Germline V gene lookup returns CDR1 LGHNA and CDR2 YSLEER. CDR3 in amino acids: CASSQDWGSPYEQYF. DNA for the CDR3: TGCGCCAGCAGCCAAGATTGGGGGTCTCCCTACGAGCAGTACTTC.

About this clonotype itself: The junction shows a germline mismatch at one end, possibly a read error. This chain links TRBV4-1 with TRBJ2-5; 7 bases fit TRBD1. CDR3 length: 16 amino acids. CDR1 and CDR2 from the germline V gene are MGHRA and YSYEKL. CDR3 region: CASSQEGAGGTETQYF. The CDR3 region has the DNA TGTGCCAGCAGCCAAGAAGGGGCAGGGGGTACAGAGACCCAGTACTTC.

There are a few counts of this clonotype. The chain uses TRBV11-2 and TRBJ2-1; D ambiguous. Germline CDR1 reads SGHAT; CDR2 reads FQNNGV. Trimming removed 1 base at V and 5 bases at J, with 9 bases between. The length of the CDR3 is 14 residues. In nucleotides, the CDR3 is TGTGCCAGCAGCTTAGTCGTAGGCAACAATGAGCAGTTCTTC. This codes for CASSLVVGNNEQFF.

The rearrangement joins TRBV2 to TRBJ1-1, with 7 bases lining up with TRBD1. The CDR3 extends over 12 amino acids. Germline values: CDR1 SNHLY, CDR2 FYNNEI. With V trimmed by 10 bases and J by 0 bases, 2 bases remained unmatched. This CDR3 reads CAKDRMNTEAFF. The CDR3 bases are TGTGCCAAGGACAGGATGAACACTGAAGCTTTCTTT.

This clonotype was seen just once. This chain joins TRBV5-1 and TRBJ1-3; D is ambiguous. The CDR3 loop spans 15 amino acids. In germline, CDR1 is SGHRS, CDR2 YFSETQ. The V end was cut by 1 base, the J end by 0 bases, with 8 bases between. The CDR3 loop reads CASSLTTSSGNTIYF. For the CDR3, the DNA is TGCGCCAGCAGCTTGACAACGAGCTCTGGAAACACCATATATTTT.

Comment on this clonotype: The junction and the germline gene differ at one end; a read error may be behind it. The rearrangement links TRBV28 to TRBJ2-7; 7 bases align to TRBD1. Germline loops: CDR1 MDHEN, CDR2 SYDVKM. The CDR3 spans 12 residues. As DNA, the CDR3 is TGTGCCAGCAGTTTAGGGGACCGGGACAGTACCTTC. It translates to CASSLGDRDSTF.

V usage is TRBV20-1 and J usage is TRBJ2-1, with TRBD2 identical over 10 bases. In germline, CDR1 is DFQATT, CDR2 SNEGSKA (reference sequence). The V segment lost 0 bases and the J segment 6 bases; nucleotides outside the gene matches: 5. The CDR3 totals 15 residues. This CDR3 is CSARDPLAGVNEQFF. The DNA for the CDR3 is TGCAGTGCTAGAGATCCGCTAGCGGGAGTCAATGAGCAGTTCTTC.

The chain is built from TRBV6-2 or TRBV6-3 and TRBJ1-1; 7 bases match TRBD1. Germline loops: CDR1 MNHEY, CDR2 SVGEGT. This CDR3 is 13 amino acids long. V dropped 6 bases and J dropped 5; count of bases not matched to a gene: 6. For the CDR3, the DNA is TGTGCCAGCAGGACACAGGGGAGGACTGAAGCTTTCTTT. Translation gives CASRTQGRTEAFF.

The chain joins TRBV9 to TRBJ2-6; 7 nucleotides agree with TRBD1. V dropped 2 bases and J dropped 1; count of bases not matched to a gene: 12. CDR3 size: 19 residues. Germline V gives CDR1 SGDLS, CDR2 YYNGEE. CDR3 sequence: CASSVGTAQRFSGANVLTF. The CDR3 nucleotides read TGTGCCAGCAGCGTCGGGACAGCCCAAAGATTTTCTGGGGCCAACGTCCTGACTTTC.

The chain couples TRBV28 to TRBJ1-2; TRBD1 matches 10 bases. The CDR3 runs 15 residues. Unmatched junction bases numbered 6, after V lost 3 bases and J lost 5 bases. CDR1 and CDR2 from the germline V gene are MDHEN and SYDVKM. Written as DNA, the CDR3 is TGTGCCAGCAGTTTCCGGGACAGGGGAATGTATGGCTACACCTTC. This translates into CASSFRDRGMYGYTF.

This clonotype was seen at least ten times. V is TRBV7-8 and J is TRBJ1-5; D gene ambiguous. CDR3 size: 15 residues. In germline, CDR1 is SGHVS, CDR2 FQNEAQ. V lost 1 base and J lost 0, with 7 bases in between. This chain's CDR3 is CASSLGLNSNQPQHF. CDR3 DNA sequence: TGTGCCAGCAGCTTAGGACTTAATAGCAATCAGCCCCAGCATTTT.

This clonotype was observed many times. V usage is TRBV28 and J usage is TRBJ1-2; D is uncertain. CDR3 length equals 11 residues. Germline V lookup: CDR1 MDHEN, CDR2 SYDVKM. With 5 bases removed from V and 6 bases from J, the gap between germline ends came to 7 bases. The CDR3 spells CASSMFNGYTF. The CDR3 coding sequence is TGTGCCAGCAGTATGTTCAATGGCTACACCTTC.

The chain has TRBV11-1 and TRBJ2-1, with unresolved D. The CDR3 extends over 13 amino acids. V shed 7 bases and J shed 1 base, with 8 bases lying between them. Germline CDR1 SGHAT, CDR2 FQDESV (reference sequence). The CDR3 is CASNPESYNEQFF. DNA of the CDR3: TGTGCCAGCAATCCCGAGTCCTACAATGAGCAGTTCTTC.

This clonotype was recorded a few times. This sequence joins TRBV12-3 or TRBV12-4 and TRBJ1-2; 7 bases are a match to TRBD1. The CDR3 has 15 amino acids. The trim removed 5 bases at V and 2 bases at J, leaving 8 bases unmatched. The CDR3 region has the DNA TGTGCCAGCAGTCCTAGGGGGCTCCGGAACTATGGCTACACCTTC. This encodes CASSPRGLRNYGYTF.

The genes are TRBV10-3 and TRBJ2-1; unclear D gene. V was shortened by 5 bases and J by 10 bases, with 12 bases between the two germline ends. The V gene's germline CDR1 is ENHRY and CDR2 SYGVKD. The CDR3 length is 12 residues. The CDR3 sequence is CAISTRSGEQFF. CDR3 nucleotides: TGTGCCATCAGTACTCGTTCTGGGGAGCAGTTCTTC.

This clonotype was counted between two and nine times. The CDR3 DNA sequence: TGTGCCAGCAGCTTAGACGCTAGCGGGTACACCGGGGAGCTGTTTTTT. It encodes CASSLDASGYTGELFF. The chain couples TRBV7-2 to TRBJ2-2; TRBD2 agrees at 8 bases. The V gene's germline CDR1 is SGHTA and CDR2 FQGNSA. The CDR3 is made up of 16 amino acids. V gave up 1 base and J gave up 3 bases; unmatched junction bases: 4.

Ten or more counts support this clonotype. The chain couples TRBV28 to TRBJ2-5; D gene ambiguous. There are 15 residues in the CDR3. CDR1 MDHEN and CDR2 SYDVKM come from the germline V gene. The V gene lost 5 bases and the J gene lost 1 base, with 14 bases spanning the gap. As DNA, the CDR3 is TGTGCCAGCAGTACCGCCGGCGTGCTCCAAGAGACCCAGTACTTC. Amino acid sequence: CASSTAGVLQETQYF. The full variable domain, with the rest looked up from reference TRBV28 and TRBJ2-5, is DVKVTQSSRYLVKRTGEKVFLECVQDMDHENMFWYRQDPGLGLRLIYFSYDVKMKEKGDIPEGYSVSREKKERFSLILESASTNQTSMYLCASSTAGVLQETQYFGPGTRLLVL.

This clonotype was seen a few times. The CDR3 nucleotides read TGTGCCAGCAGTTCTAGCGGGCGGGGCACAGATACGCAGTATTTT. Protein: CASSSSGRGTDTQYF. V and J are TRBV28 and TRBJ2-3, with TRBD2 matching 8 bases. Trimming took 4 bases from V and 1 from J; bases not matched to a gene: 4. CDR1 MDHEN and CDR2 SYDVKM come from the germline V gene. This CDR3 is 15 amino acids long.